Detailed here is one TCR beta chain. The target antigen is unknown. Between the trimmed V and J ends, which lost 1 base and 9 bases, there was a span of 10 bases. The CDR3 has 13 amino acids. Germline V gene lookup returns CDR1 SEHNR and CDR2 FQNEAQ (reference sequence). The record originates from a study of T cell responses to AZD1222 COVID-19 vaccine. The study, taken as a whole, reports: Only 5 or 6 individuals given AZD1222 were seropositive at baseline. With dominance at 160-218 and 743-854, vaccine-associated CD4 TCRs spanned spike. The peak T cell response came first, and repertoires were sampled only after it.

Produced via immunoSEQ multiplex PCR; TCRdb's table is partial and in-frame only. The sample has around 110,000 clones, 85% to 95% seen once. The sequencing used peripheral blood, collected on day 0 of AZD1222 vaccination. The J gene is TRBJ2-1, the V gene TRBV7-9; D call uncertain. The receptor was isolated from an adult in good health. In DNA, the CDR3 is TGTGCCAGCAGCTTAGTAGGGTGGGGTGAGCAGTTCTTC. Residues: CASSLVGWGEQFF.